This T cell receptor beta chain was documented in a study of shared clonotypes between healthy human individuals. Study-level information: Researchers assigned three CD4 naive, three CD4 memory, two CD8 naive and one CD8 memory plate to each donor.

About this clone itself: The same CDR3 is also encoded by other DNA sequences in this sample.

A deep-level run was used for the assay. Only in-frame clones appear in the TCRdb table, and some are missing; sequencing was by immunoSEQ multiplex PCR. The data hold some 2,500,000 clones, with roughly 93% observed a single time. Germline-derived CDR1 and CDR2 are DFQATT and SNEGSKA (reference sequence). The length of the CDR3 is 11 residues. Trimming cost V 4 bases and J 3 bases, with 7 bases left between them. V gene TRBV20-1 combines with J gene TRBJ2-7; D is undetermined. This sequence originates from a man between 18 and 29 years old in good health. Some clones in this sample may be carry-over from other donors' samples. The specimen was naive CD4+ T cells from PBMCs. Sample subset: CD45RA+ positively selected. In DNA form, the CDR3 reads TGCAGTGCTAAGGGCAGCTACGAGCAGTACTTC. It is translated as CSAKGSYEQYF.